These 7 T cell receptor beta chains were sequenced from one sample in a study of blood T cells in healthy people across ages. Next came a second PCR, run for about 7 to 12 cycles, which used a sample-barcoded 5' primer along with a J-beta primer mix. TCRdb ran MiXCR on the 5' RACE reads and lists one entry per CDR3 protein. The sample gives about a million distinct CDR3 sequences, 45% to 50% of which show up once; about an eighth is in the top ten. Sequencing was done on a sample of blood. The receptors here all came from a man aged 25 to 40 in good health.

J is TRBJ2-1 and V is TRBV28; D is possibly TRBD2 (7 bases). With 8 bases removed from V and 7 bases from J, the gap between germline ends came to 18 bases. The length of the CDR3 is 14 residues. Germline V gives CDR1 MDHEN, CDR2 SYDVKM. CDR3 nucleotide sequence: TGTGCCAGCGAGGGGGGGGTCGGCAAAAATGAGCAGTTCTTC. This sequence encodes CASEGGVGKNEQFF.

The CDR3 DNA follows: TGTGCCATCGACAGGGGGCAGGGGGCAGGTGAAGCTTTCTTT. This codes for CAIDRGQGAGEAFF. This chain links TRBV10-3 with TRBJ1-1, with TRBD1 identical over 10 bases. The CDR3 spans 14 residues. Germline CDR1 ENHRY, CDR2 SYGVKD. V dropped 8 bases and J dropped 7; count of bases not matched to a gene: 10.

This clonotype was detected a few times. The gene calls are TRBV20-1 and TRBJ2-3, with D perhaps TRBD2 (6 bases). Trimming removed 0 bases from V and 0 bases from J, with 10 bases in between. CDR1 is DFQATT and CDR2 is SNEGSKA in the germline V gene (reference sequence). The CDR3 extends over 15 amino acids. The CDR3 is CSARDRLASTDTQYF. The CDR3, as DNA: TGCAGTGCTAGAGATCGTCTAGCGAGCACAGATACGCAGTATTTT.

This chain connects TRBV12-3 or TRBV12-4 to TRBJ2-3; D is perhaps TRBD1 or TRBD2 (5 bases each). CDR3 size: 17 residues. Trimming pared 3 bases from V and 0 bases from J, leaving 16 bases between. In DNA, the CDR3 is TGTGCCAGCAGTTTGAATCCCCGGGGCGGTAGCACAGATACGCAGTATTTT. Translation: CASSLNPRGGSTDTQYF.

The chain couples TRBV10-3 to TRBJ2-3, with a weak D call TRBD1 (6 bases). Trimming stripped 4 bases from V and 3 bases from J, with 11 bases between. The CDR3 consists of 14 residues. Germline V gives CDR1 ENHRY, CDR2 SYGVKD. The CDR3 region is CAISVGAGTDTQYF. CDR3 bases: TGTGCCATCAGTGTGGGGGCCGGAACAGATACGCAGTATTTT.

This chain connects TRBV12-3 or TRBV12-4 to TRBJ2-3; no reliable D call. The CDR3 is 16 residues long. Trimming took off 2 bases at V and 4 bases at J, with 16 bases between the two ends. The DNA for the CDR3 is TGTGCCAGCAGTTTATGGCAGAGTCGGATAGCAGATACGCAGTATTTT. Translated: CASSLWQSRIADTQYF.

The J gene is TRBJ2-3, the V gene TRBV2; 8 bases match TRBD2. The CDR3 spans 17 residues. CDR1 and CDR2 from the germline V gene are SNHLY and FYNNEI. Losses at the gene ends were 2 bases for V and 5 bases for J; bases not matched to a gene: 12. The DNA of the CDR3 is TGTGCCAGCAGTGAAAGATTGGGAGCGGGGGTAATAGATACGCAGTATTTT. Translation: CASSERLGAGVIDTQYF.